A single sample gave rise to the 30 T cell receptor beta chains below, sequenced in a study of cytomegalovirus exposure and HLA in healthy donors. The PCR contained 60 Vbeta and 13 Jbeta primers. Sequenced by immunoSEQ multiplex PCR; TCRdb stores in-frame clones only, minus some. Among 150,000 to 200,000 clones listed, more than 70% were seen once. Sequenced material: PBMCs. These receptors were taken from a man between 18 and 35 years old in good health and CMV-seropositive.

This clone was seen a handful of times. CDR3 protein: CASSLFGLAIGDEQFF. The CDR3 nucleotides are TGTGCCAGCAGTTTATTCGGACTAGCGATTGGCGATGAGCAGTTCTTC. The chain has TRBV28 and TRBJ2-1, with 9 bases matching TRBD2. This CDR3 is 16 amino acids long. The germline V gene encodes CDR1 MDHEN and CDR2 SYDVKM. The trim removed 1 base at V and 8 bases at J, leaving 9 bases unmatched.

The chain joins TRBV28 to TRBJ2-3; 9 positions agree with TRBD1. Trimming removed 5 bases from V and 7 bases from J; junction bases left unmatched: 13. This CDR3 has 16 amino acids. Germline V gene data show CDR1 as MDHEN and CDR2 as SYDVKM. This CDR3 is CASSQIGTGSPHTQYF. The CDR3 DNA reads TGTGCCAGCAGTCAGATCGGGACAGGGTCACCGCATACGCAGTATTTT.

V and J are TRBV28 and TRBJ2-1, with D maybe TRBD2 (7 bases). The CDR3 length is 15 residues. Germline CDR1 MDHEN, CDR2 SYDVKM. V lost 6 bases, J lost 8 bases, and 20 bases lay in between. In nucleotides, the CDR3 is TGTGCCAGCAGCCCTGGGGGGGGGCGGGTATATGAGCAGTTCTTC. Its translation: CASSPGGGRVYEQFF.

This chain links TRBV29-1 with TRBJ1-5, with D hard to call. The CDR3 consists of 12 residues. The V end was cut by 4 bases, the J end by 8 bases, with 12 bases between. CDR1 is SQVTM, CDR2 ANQGSEA, per germline. This chain's CDR3 is CSVGRGREPQHF. CDR3 bases: TGCAGCGTTGGACGGGGTCGCGAGCCCCAGCATTTT.

This clone was seen just once. This sequence joins TRBV6-5 and TRBJ1-4; the match to TRBD1 covers 8 bases. After removal of 6 bases from V and 5 bases from J, the junction contained 2 bases not matched to a gene. The germline gives CDR1 MNHEY, CDR2 SVGAGI. The CDR3 covers 13 residues. The chain's CDR3 is CASRRTGNEKLFF. CDR3 bases: TGTGCCAGCAGGAGGACAGGGAATGAAAAACTGTTTTTT.

This chain joins TRBV30 and TRBJ2-7; 7 positions agree with TRBD2. J was trimmed by 4 bases and V by 3 bases; bases with no gene match: 9. The CDR3 spans 14 residues. In germline, CDR1 is GTSNPN, CDR2 SVGIG (reference sequence). The CDR3 reads CAWSSGDFSYEQYF. CDR3 nucleotides: TGTGCCTGGAGCAGCGGGGATTTTTCTTACGAGCAGTACTTC.

This clone was recorded only once. The gene calls are TRBV5-1 and TRBJ2-5, with TRBD2 as a possible D gene (5 bases). V shed 1 base and J shed 2 bases, with 12 bases lying between them. CDR1 is SGHRS and CDR2 is YFSETQ in the germline V gene. The CDR3 runs to 15 residues. The CDR3 here is CASSLYGPGQETQYF. For the CDR3, the DNA is TGCGCCAGCAGCTTGTATGGTCCGGGACAAGAGACCCAGTACTTC.

The V and J genes are TRBV4-1 and TRBJ2-1; D remains ambiguous. CDR3 length: 14 residues. Germline CDR1 MGHRA, CDR2 YSYEKL. Trimming removed 1 base from V and 2 bases from J, with 6 bases in between. Here the CDR3 reads CASSQGVTYNEQFF. The CDR3 DNA follows: TGCGCCAGCAGCCAAGGAGTAACCTACAATGAGCAGTTCTTC.

The V call is TRBV27, the J call TRBJ1-2, with D perhaps matching TRBD1 (5 bases). This CDR3 region has 15 residues. Trimming took 5 bases from V and 4 from J, leaving 17 bases between them. Germline V gene data show CDR1 as MNHEY and CDR2 as SMNVEV (reference sequence). CDR3: CASSARGTARYGYTF. CDR3 nucleotide sequence: TGTGCCAGCAGTGCCCGGGGGACCGCCCGCTATGGCTACACCTTC.

This sequence joins TRBV19 and TRBJ1-5, with D uncertain. The CDR3 length is 15 residues. The V end was cut by 3 bases, the J end by 0 bases, with 9 bases between. CDR1 is LNHDA and CDR2 is SQIVND in the germline V gene (reference sequence). The CDR3 DNA follows: TGTGCCAGTAGTATCTGGCGGAGTAGCAATCAGCCCCAGCATTTT. Translation gives CASSIWRSSNQPQHF. The complete variable domain, with remaining parts taken from reference TRBV19 and TRBJ1-5, reads DGGITQSPKYLFRKEGQNVTLSCEQNLNHDAMYWYRQDPGQGLRLIYYSQIVNDFQKGDIAEGYSVSREKKESFPLTVTSAQKNPTAFYLCASSIWRSSNQPQHFGDGTRLSIL.

Remarks on this clone: The same CDR3 also results from other DNA sequences found in this sample. V gene TRBV5-6 combines with J gene TRBJ2-3; TRBD2 matches 8 bases. This CDR3 contains 15 residues. V dropped 2 bases and J dropped 0; count of bases not matched to a gene: 2. The germline CDR1 and CDR2 sequences are SGHDT and YYEEEE. The CDR3 protein is CASSFTSGSTDTQYF. In nucleotides, the CDR3 is TGTGCCAGCAGCTTTACTAGCGGTAGCACAGATACGCAGTATTTT. Drawing the rest from reference TRBV5-6 and TRBJ2-3, the complete variable domain is DAGVTQSPTHLIKTRGQQVTLRCSPKSGHDTVSWYQQALGQGPQFIFQYYEEEERQRGNFPDRFSGHQFPNYSSELNVNALLLGDSALYLCASSFTSGSTDTQYFGPGTRLTVL.

This clone was counted a single time. The rearrangement joins TRBV5-4 to TRBJ2-3; 10 bases agree with TRBD2. Germline-derived CDR1 and CDR2 are SGHNT and YYREEE (reference sequence). The CDR3 loop spans 16 amino acids. V was clipped by 0 bases and J by 6 bases; unmatched bases: 7. CDR3 sequence: CASSLGDLAGVDTQYF. The CDR3 DNA sequence: TGTGCCAGCAGCTTGGGTGACCTAGCGGGAGTGGATACGCAGTATTTT.

This chain uses TRBV5-1 with TRBJ2-7, with 10 bases matching TRBD1. Germline lookup yields CDR1 SGHRS and CDR2 YFSETQ. The CDR3 spans 14 residues. The V gene end was trimmed by 4 bases and the J gene end by 5 bases; junction bases not matched to a gene: 6. CDR3 nucleotide sequence: TGCGCCAGCAGCCAGGGACAGGGGTTCGACGAGCAGTACTTC. It is translated as CASSQGQGFDEQYF.

The chain employs TRBV15 and TRBJ1-5; 7 nucleotides align to TRBD1. Germline-derived CDR1 and CDR2 are LNHNV and YYDKDF (reference sequence). The CDR3 has 15 amino acids. V trimming: 5 bases; J trimming: 5 bases; junction bases outside the gene matches: 9. The DNA of the CDR3 is TGTGCCACCAGCGCCCGACAGGGCCCCTATCAGCCCCAGCATTTT. Translating gives CATSARQGPYQPQHF.

This chain connects TRBV27 to TRBJ2-5, with 10 bases aligning to TRBD2. The V and J ends lost 0 bases and 5 bases, in that order; junction bases with no gene match: 6. The CDR3 contains 16 residues. In germline, CDR1 is MNHEY, CDR2 SMNVEV (reference sequence). The CDR3 bases are TGTGCCAGCAGTTTATCTCTAGCGGGAGAGTATGAGACCCAGTACTTC. Translated: CASSLSLAGEYETQYF.

This chain links TRBV7-9 with TRBJ2-7; 9 bases match TRBD1. CDR1 is SEHNR and CDR2 is FQNEAQ in the germline V gene (reference sequence). This CDR3 contains 16 residues. V was pared by 5 bases and J by 8 bases, with 16 bases of the junction left unmatched. CDR3 protein: CASSPAAPGQGYKQYF. The CDR3 coding sequence is TGTGCCAGCAGCCCCGCCGCCCCGGGACAGGGTTACAAGCAGTACTTC.

The gene calls are TRBV5-1 and TRBJ2-1; no clear D. This CDR3 has 15 residues. The V end was cut by 6 bases, the J end by 1 base, with 14 bases between. Germline V gene sequence: CDR1 SGHRS, CDR2 YFSETQ. The CDR3 nucleotides read TGCGCCAGCAAAGAGGCCCCGGGTTCCTACAATGAGCAGTTCTTC. Protein: CASKEAPGSYNEQFF.

The chain employs TRBV30 and TRBJ2-1; D gene unclear. The CDR3 has 11 amino acids. Trimming took off 0 bases at V and 9 bases at J, with 6 bases between the two ends. The V gene's germline CDR1 is GTSNPN and CDR2 SVGIG (reference sequence). CDR3 DNA: TGTGCCTGGAGTGTACTTAGTGAGCAGTTCTTC. As protein: CAWSVLSEQFF.

As concerns this clone: Likely a read error: the CDR3 ends without its conserved phenylalanine or tryptophan. The rearrangement uses TRBV15 and TRBJ1-4, with 11 bases lining up with TRBD1. The CDR3 runs to 16 residues. The germline V gene encodes CDR1 LNHNV and CDR2 YYDKDF (reference sequence). Trimming cost V 1 base and J 7 bases; bases outside gene matches: 5. The CDR3 reads CATSRVPGTGGEKLFL. The DNA for the CDR3 is TGTGCCACCAGCAGAGTCCCGGGGACAGGGGGTGAAAAACTGTTTTTG.

CDR3 loop: CASSPPTGLAYEQYF. The CDR3 nucleotides are TGTGCCAGCAGTCCCCCGACAGGTCTAGCCTACGAGCAGTACTTC. The rearrangement uses TRBV28 and TRBJ2-7; possibly TRBD1 for D (6 bases). Germline V gene lookup returns CDR1 MDHEN and CDR2 SYDVKM. The V gene lost 5 bases and the J gene lost 2 bases, with 16 bases spanning the gap. There are 15 residues in the CDR3.

J is TRBJ2-3 and V is TRBV19, with D unresolved. Trimming left V 5 bases short and J 5 bases short, with 11 bases between. The CDR3 runs to 13 residues. The germline CDR1 and CDR2 sequences are LNHDA and SQIVND (reference sequence). The CDR3 DNA follows: TGTGCCAGTAGTCCTTCGTCTGTAGATACGCAGTATTTT. The encoded protein is CASSPSSVDTQYF.

The DNA of the CDR3 is TGTGCCAGCAGCCAAGATTTGGGTGGAGGTCATTACGAGCAGTACTTC. It codes for CASSQDLGGGHYEQYF. The J gene is TRBJ2-7, the V gene TRBV4-2; D is perhaps TRBD2 (5 bases). There are 16 residues in the CDR3. The germline V gene encodes CDR1 LGHNA and CDR2 YNFKEQ. V was shortened by 0 bases and J by 4 bases, with 16 bases between the two germline ends.

The V call is TRBV19, the J call TRBJ2-1; 11 bases agree with TRBD2. The CDR3 is made up of 18 amino acids. V shed 4 bases and J 7 bases; nucleotides not matched to a gene: 15. Germline loops: CDR1 LNHDA, CDR2 SQIVND (reference sequence). CDR3 loop: CASSTLSPGTSGRNEQFF. CDR3 DNA: TGTGCCAGTAGTACCCTCTCCCCCGGGACTAGCGGACGAAATGAGCAGTTCTTC. Full variable domain (remainder filled in from reference TRBV19 and TRBJ2-1): DGGITQSPKYLFRKEGQNVTLSCEQNLNHDAMYWYRQDPGQGLRLIYYSQIVNDFQKGDIAEGYSVSREKKESFPLTVTSAQKNPTAFYLCASSTLSPGTSGRNEQFFGPGTRLTVL.

This chain links TRBV30 with TRBJ2-3, with 7 bases that match TRBD1. In germline, CDR1 is GTSNPN, CDR2 SVGIG (reference sequence). The CDR3 extends over 11 amino acids. V lost 7 bases and J lost 4; bases outside the gene matches: 2. CDR3 coding DNA: TGTGCCTTGACAGGGCCAGATACGCAGTATTTT. It codes for CALTGPDTQYF.

The chain has TRBV11-2 and TRBJ1-1, with 7 bases fitting TRBD1. CDR1 and CDR2 from the germline V gene are SGHAT and FQNNGV. This CDR3 comprises 17 residues. Trimming took 4 bases from V and 4 from J; bases not matched to a gene: 15. The CDR3 spells CASSSLTGTYMTTEAFF. The CDR3 DNA is TGTGCCAGCAGCTCCCTGACAGGGACCTATATGACCACTGAAGCTTTCTTT.

V usage is TRBV7-3 and J usage is TRBJ2-5; D perhaps matches TRBD2 (6 bases). Germline-derived CDR1 and CDR2 are SGHTA and FQGTGA. Trimming removed 6 bases from V and 6 bases from J, with 17 bases in between. The CDR3 is 14 amino acids. CDR3 DNA sequence: TGTGCCAGCAGTCCTCTGGGACTGCCGAAGACCCAGTACTTC. Translation: CASSPLGLPKTQYF.

The chain carries TRBV6-6 and TRBJ1-5; 7 positions agree with TRBD1. Germline CDR1 and CDR2: MNHNY and SVGAGI (reference sequence). The CDR3 loop spans 15 amino acids. V shed 6 bases, J shed 6 bases, and the junction held 11 bases outside the gene matches. In nucleotides, the CDR3 is TGTGCCAGCAGATACGAAGGGACAGCCGGTCAGCCCCAGCATTTT. It encodes CASRYEGTAGQPQHF.

Only a few counts were recorded for this clone. This rearrangement joins TRBV14 to TRBJ2-1; TRBD1 matches 9 bases. The germline CDR1 and CDR2 sequences are SGHDN and FVKESK. The CDR3 runs to 17 residues. V lost 6 bases to trimming and J lost 7 bases; unmatched junction nucleotides: 16. Here the CDR3 reads CASSLRGGQGGGNEQFF. CDR3 in DNA: TGTGCCAGCAGTCTCCGTGGGGGACAGGGAGGGGGGAATGAGCAGTTCTTC.

This chain joins TRBV28 and TRBJ2-7; TRBD2 agrees at 8 bases. The CDR3 loop spans 16 amino acids. Germline trimming cut 2 bases from V and 5 bases from J; bases unmatched to any gene: 11. The V gene's germline CDR1 is MDHEN and CDR2 SYDVKM. The CDR3 coding sequence is TGTGCCAGCAGTTTAAGTCGGGGGGGGGCTGGGAACGAGCAGTACTTC. Its translation: CASSLSRGGAGNEQYF.

This clone was recorded only once. CDR3 loop: CASSSVPGEKLFF. DNA for the CDR3: TGTGCCAGCAGCTCGGTGCCCGGTGAAAAACTGTTTTTT. The chain uses TRBV7-2 and TRBJ1-4; the D is unclear. V shed 4 bases and J shed 7 bases, with 10 bases lying between them. Germline V gene data show CDR1 as SGHTA and CDR2 as FQGNSA. There are 13 residues in the CDR3.